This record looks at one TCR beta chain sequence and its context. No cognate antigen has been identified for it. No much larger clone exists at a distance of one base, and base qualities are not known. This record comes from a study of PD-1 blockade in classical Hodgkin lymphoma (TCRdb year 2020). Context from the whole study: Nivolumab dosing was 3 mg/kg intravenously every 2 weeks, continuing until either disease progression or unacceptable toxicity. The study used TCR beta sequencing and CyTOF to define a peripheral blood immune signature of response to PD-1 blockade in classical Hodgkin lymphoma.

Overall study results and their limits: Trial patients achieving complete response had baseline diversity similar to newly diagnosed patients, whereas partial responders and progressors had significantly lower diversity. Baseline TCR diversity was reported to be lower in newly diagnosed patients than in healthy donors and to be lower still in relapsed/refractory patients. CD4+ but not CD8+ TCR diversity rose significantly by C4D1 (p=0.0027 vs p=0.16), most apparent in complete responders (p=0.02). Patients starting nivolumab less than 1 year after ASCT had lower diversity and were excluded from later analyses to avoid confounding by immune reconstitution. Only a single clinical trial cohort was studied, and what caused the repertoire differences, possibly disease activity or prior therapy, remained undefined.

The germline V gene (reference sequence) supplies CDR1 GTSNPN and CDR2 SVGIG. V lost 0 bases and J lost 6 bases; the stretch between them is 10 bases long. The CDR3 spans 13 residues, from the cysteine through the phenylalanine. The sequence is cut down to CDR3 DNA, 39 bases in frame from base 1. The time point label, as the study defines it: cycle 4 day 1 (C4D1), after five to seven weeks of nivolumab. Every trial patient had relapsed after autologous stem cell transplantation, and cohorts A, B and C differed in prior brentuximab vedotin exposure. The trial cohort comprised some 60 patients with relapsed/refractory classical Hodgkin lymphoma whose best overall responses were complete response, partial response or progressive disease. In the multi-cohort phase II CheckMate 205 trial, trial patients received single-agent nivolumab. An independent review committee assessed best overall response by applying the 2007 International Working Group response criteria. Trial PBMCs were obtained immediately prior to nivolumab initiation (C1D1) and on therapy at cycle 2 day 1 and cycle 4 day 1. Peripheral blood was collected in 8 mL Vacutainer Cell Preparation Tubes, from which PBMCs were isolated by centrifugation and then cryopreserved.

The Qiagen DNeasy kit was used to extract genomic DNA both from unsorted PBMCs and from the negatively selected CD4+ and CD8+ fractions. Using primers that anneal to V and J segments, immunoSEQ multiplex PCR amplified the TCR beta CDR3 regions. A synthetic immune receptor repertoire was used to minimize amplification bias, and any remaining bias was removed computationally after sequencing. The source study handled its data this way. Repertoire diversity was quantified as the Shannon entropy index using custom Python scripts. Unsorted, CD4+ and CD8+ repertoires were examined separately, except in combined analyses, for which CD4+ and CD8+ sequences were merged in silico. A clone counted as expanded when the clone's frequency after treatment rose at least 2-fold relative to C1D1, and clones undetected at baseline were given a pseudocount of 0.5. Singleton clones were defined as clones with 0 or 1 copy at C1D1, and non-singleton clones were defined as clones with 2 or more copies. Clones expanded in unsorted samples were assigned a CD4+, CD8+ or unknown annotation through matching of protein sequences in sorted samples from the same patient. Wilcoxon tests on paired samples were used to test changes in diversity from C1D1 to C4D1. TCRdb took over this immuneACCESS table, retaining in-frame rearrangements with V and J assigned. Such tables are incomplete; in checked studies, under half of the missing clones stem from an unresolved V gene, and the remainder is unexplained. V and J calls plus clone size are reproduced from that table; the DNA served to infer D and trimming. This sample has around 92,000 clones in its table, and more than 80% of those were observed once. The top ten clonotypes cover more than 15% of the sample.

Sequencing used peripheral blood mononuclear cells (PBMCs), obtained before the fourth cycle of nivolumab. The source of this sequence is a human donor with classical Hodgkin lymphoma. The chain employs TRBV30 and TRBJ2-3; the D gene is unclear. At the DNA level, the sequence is TGTGCCTGGAGTGTACGGTTAGCTGATACGCAGTATTTT. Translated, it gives CAWSVRLADTQYF.